This TCR beta chain was recovered during a study of sequential checkpoint blockade in melanoma. Germline CDR1 reads SGHNT; CDR2 reads YENEEA. V lost 3 bases and J 9 bases, leaving 15 bases between the germline ends. CDR3 length: 15 residues. Assay used: immunoSEQ multiplex PCR; TCRdb lists only in-frame clones, some missing. The sample includes under 15,000 clones, under 30% of them seen just once. This clone was seen more than once but under ten times. Described treatment: randomized to nivolumab then ipilimumab (arm A) or the reverse (arm B). The material was tumor tissue (inferred from file names), obtained from a patient given nivolumab and ipilimumab in sequence. The clonotype comes from a human donor with melanoma. The chain couples TRBV11-3 to TRBJ1-6, with D unclear. The CDR3 here is CASSFKTYRISPLHF. CDR3 in DNA: TGTGCCAGCAGCTTTAAGACCTATAGGATTTCACCCCTCCACTTT.